The 30 T cell receptor beta chains presented below share a single source sample, sequenced in a study of cytomegalovirus exposure and HLA in healthy donors. 60 Vbeta and 13 Jbeta primers were used in PCR. TCRdb's copy holds only in-frame clones and misses some; the assay was immunoSEQ multiplex PCR. The sample carries more than 100,000 clones, less than 80% recorded once. Sequences were obtained from PBMCs. The receptors come from a man in his fifties in good health and CMV-seropositive.

This clone was recorded a few times. This rearrangement joins TRBV11-3 to TRBJ2-2; D is unclear. CDR3 length: 15 residues. CDR1 and CDR2 (germline): SGHNT, YENEEA. Trimming removed 5 bases at V and 3 bases at J, with 13 bases between. The CDR3 here is CASSHWASYTGELFF. The CDR3, as DNA: TGTGCCAGCAGCCACTGGGCGAGTTACACCGGGGAGCTGTTTTTT.

The genes are TRBV5-6 and TRBJ2-1, with TRBD2 matching 9 bases. The trim removed 2 bases at V and 8 bases at J, leaving 17 bases unmatched. Germline lookup yields CDR1 SGHDT and CDR2 YYEEEE. This CDR3 comprises 18 residues. In nucleotides, the CDR3 is TGTGCCAGCAGCTTTAGGGGAGCGGGAGGTCGACGGGCCCATGAGCAGTTCTTC. Its translation: CASSFRGAGGRRAHEQFF.

The chain links TRBV29-1 to TRBJ1-5; D remains unclear. There are 14 residues in the CDR3. Germline V gives CDR1 SQVTM, CDR2 ANQGSEA. V lost 4 bases and J 0 bases, leaving 10 bases between the germline ends. CDR3 amino acids: CSVASGNSNQPQHF. The CDR3 region has the DNA TGCAGCGTTGCGTCAGGTAATAGCAATCAGCCCCAGCATTTT. The full variable domain, its missing parts supplied by reference TRBV29-1 and TRBJ1-5, is SAVISQKPSRDICQRGTSLTIQCQVDSQVTMMFWYRQQPGQSLTLIATANQGSEATYESGFVIDKFPISRPNLTFSTLTVSNMSPEDSSIYLCSVASGNSNQPQHFGDGTRLSIL.

The chain carries TRBV7-3 and TRBJ2-7; D is possibly TRBD1 (5 bases). V lost 6 bases and J 6 bases, leaving 15 bases between the germline ends. CDR1 is SGHTA and CDR2 is FQGTGA in the germline V gene. This CDR3 region has 13 residues. The CDR3 sequence is CASSLQGWGEQYF. CDR3 coding DNA: TGTGCCAGCAGTCTTCAGGGTTGGGGCGAGCAGTACTTC. The full variable domain, completed using reference TRBV7-3 and TRBJ2-7, is GAGVSQTPSNKVTEKGKYVELRCDPISGHTALYWYRQSLGQGPEFLIYFQGTGAADDSGLPNDRFFAVRPEGSVSTLKIQRTERGDSAVYLCASSLQGWGEQYFGPGTRLTVT.

The CDR3 DNA is TGTGCCAGCAGTTTATATTCTAGCGGCTCCTACAATGAGCAGTTCTTC. Encoded protein: CASSLYSSGSYNEQFF. The V call is TRBV27, the J call TRBJ2-1, with 7 bases matching TRBD2. With 1 base clipped from V and 0 bases from J, the junction kept 3 bases outside the gene matches. The CDR3 is made up of 16 amino acids. The V gene's germline CDR1 is MNHEY and CDR2 SMNVEV (reference sequence).

This chain joins TRBV19 and TRBJ1-1; tentative D call: TRBD1 (6 bases). The CDR3 has 13 amino acids. CDR1 is LNHDA, CDR2 SQIVND, per germline (reference sequence). V lost 0 bases to trimming and J lost 8 bases, with 10 bases between them. The CDR3 coding sequence is TGTGCCAGTAGTATAGATCGAGGACAGGAAGCTTTCTTT. This codes for CASSIDRGQEAFF. The whole variable domain, filled in from reference TRBV19 and TRBJ1-1, reads DGGITQSPKYLFRKEGQNVTLSCEQNLNHDAMYWYRQDPGQGLRLIYYSQIVNDFQKGDIAEGYSVSREKKESFPLTVTSAQKNPTAFYLCASSIDRGQEAFFGQGTRLTVV.

As DNA, the CDR3 is TGTGCCAGCAGTTACTCGCAGTCGGGGGAGCAGTACTTC. It yields the protein CASSYSQSGEQYF. The rearrangement links TRBV6-5 to TRBJ2-7, with D possibly being TRBD2 (5 bases). Trimming pared 0 bases from V and 7 bases from J, leaving 10 bases between. The CDR3 has 13 residues. Germline assignment: CDR1 MNHEY and CDR2 SVGAGI.

This clone was detected a few times. This chain connects TRBV15 to TRBJ2-2; 9 bases align to TRBD1. The CDR3 runs to 14 residues. Unmatched junction bases numbered 9, after V lost 10 bases and J lost 6 bases. CDR1 is LNHNV and CDR2 is YYDKDF in the germline V gene (reference sequence). The CDR3 nucleotides read TGTGCCAGTAAGAGGACAGGGGATGCCGGGGAGCTGTTTTTT. Translation gives CASKRTGDAGELFF. The full variable domain, completed using reference TRBV15 and TRBJ2-2, is DAMVIQNPRYQVTQFGKPVTLSCSQTLNHNVMYWYQQKSSQAPKLLFHYYDKDFNNEADTPDNFQSRRPNTSFCFLDIRSPGLGDTAMYLCASKRTGDAGELFFGEGSRLTVL.

The V and J genes are TRBV18 and TRBJ1-1, with 10 nucleotides matching TRBD1. CDR1 is KGHSH, CDR2 LQKENI, per germline. V shed 6 bases, J shed 3 bases, and the junction held 4 bases outside the gene matches. The CDR3 covers 14 residues. The CDR3, as DNA: TGTGCCAGCTCGCCGGGACAGGGGCACACTGAAGCTTTCTTT. Its translation: CASSPGQGHTEAFF.

The J gene is TRBJ1-1, the V gene TRBV5-1, with 8 bases aligning to TRBD1. This CDR3 is 15 amino acids long. V gave up 2 bases and J gave up 4 bases; unmatched junction bases: 7. Germline CDR1 reads SGHRS; CDR2 reads YFSETQ. CDR3 in amino acids: CASSFGGQGSTEAFF. The CDR3 coding sequence is TGCGCCAGCAGCTTCGGTGGACAGGGTAGCACTGAAGCTTTCTTT.

J is TRBJ1-1 and V is TRBV5-6; D unresolved. V was cut by 0 bases and J by 0 bases, with 3 bases left in between. CDR1 and CDR2 from the germline V gene are SGHDT and YYEEEE. The CDR3 has 13 residues. The CDR3 DNA is TGTGCCAGCAGCTTGGACTTGAACACTGAAGCTTTCTTT. Translation: CASSLDLNTEAFF.

J is TRBJ1-4 and V is TRBV27, with 8 bases fitting TRBD1. V dropped 5 bases and J dropped 8; count of bases not matched to a gene: 13. Per germline, CDR1 MNHEY and CDR2 SMNVEV (reference sequence). This CDR3 spans 16 amino acids. The CDR3 DNA reads as TGTGCCAGCAGTCCCTTGGCGACAGGGGAGGGCGAAAAACTGTTTTTT. It specifies CASSPLATGEGEKLFF. The whole variable domain, filled in from reference TRBV27 and TRBJ1-4, reads EAQVTQNPRYLITVTGKKLTVTCSQNMNHEYMSWYRQDPGLGLRQIYYSMNVEVTDKGDVPEGYKVSRKEKRNFPLILESPSPNQTSLYFCASSPLATGEGEKLFFGSGTQLSVL.

This chain links TRBV7-9 with TRBJ1-5; D unclear. CDR3 size: 14 residues. The germline V and J ends were trimmed by 4 bases and 2 bases, with 9 bases remaining between them. Germline CDR1 is SEHNR and CDR2 is FQNEAQ (reference sequence). CDR3 DNA: TGTGCCAGCAGCTCTGTAGAGGGCAATCAGCCCCAGCATTTT. Translating it yields CASSSVEGNQPQHF. Supplemented by reference TRBV7-9 and TRBJ1-5, the full variable domain reads DTGVSQNPRHKITKRGQNVTFRCDPISEHNRLYWYRQTLGQGPEFLTYFQNEAQLEKSRLLSDRFSAERPKGSFSTLEIQRTEQGDSAMYLCASSSVEGNQPQHFGDGTRLSIL.

As for this clone: This same CDR3 is encoded by further DNA sequences in the sample. The chain recombines TRBV11-2 with TRBJ1-4, with TRBD1 identical over 9 bases. Germline-derived CDR1 and CDR2 are SGHAT and FQNNGV. J lost 5 bases, V lost 2 bases, and 3 bases had no gene match. The CDR3 runs 15 residues. The CDR3 nucleotides are TGTGCCAGCAGCTTACCCGGGACAGGGAATGAAAAACTGTTTTTT. Its translation: CASSLPGTGNEKLFF.

V usage is TRBV9 and J usage is TRBJ2-5; 7 nucleotides line up with TRBD1. The J call may be wrong; the DNA end is better matched by TRBJ2-7. CDR1 and CDR2 from the germline V gene are SGDLS and YYNGEE. The CDR3 is made up of 13 amino acids. The CDR3 is CASSPRQGSEQYF. CDR3 nucleotides: TGTGCCAGCAGCCCTCGACAGGGTAGCGAGCAGTACTTC.

The genes are TRBV7-9 and TRBJ2-3, with D perhaps matching TRBD1 (6 bases). The germline V and J ends were trimmed by 3 bases and 2 bases, with 18 bases remaining between them. Germline V gives CDR1 SEHNR, CDR2 FQNEAQ (reference sequence). The CDR3 has 17 residues. The CDR3 nucleotides are TGTGCCAGCAGCTTCCCCCCTCGGACAGTCTACACAGATACGCAGTATTTT. Its translation is CASSFPPRTVYTDTQYF. Full variable domain (remainder filled in from reference TRBV7-9 and TRBJ2-3): DTGVSQNPRHKITKRGQNVTFRCDPISEHNRLYWYRQTLGQGPEFLTYFQNEAQLEKSRLLSDRFSAERPKGSFSTLEIQRTEQGDSAMYLCASSFPPRTVYTDTQYFGPGTRLTVL.

The genes are TRBV4-1 and TRBJ1-1; TRBD1 is a possible D gene (6 bases). CDR1 is MGHRA and CDR2 is YSYEKL in the germline V gene. The CDR3 extends over 15 amino acids. Trimming stripped 2 bases from V and 4 bases from J, with 14 bases between. The CDR3: CASSQRTERSTEAFF. CDR3 DNA: TGCGCCAGCAGCCAACGGACAGAAAGGAGCACTGAAGCTTTCTTT.

The chain couples TRBV25-1 to TRBJ1-2; D might be TRBD1 (5 bases). CDR1 is MGHDK and CDR2 is SYGVNS in the germline V gene. CDR3 size: 14 residues. V shed 4 bases and J shed 4 bases, with 13 bases lying between them. CDR3 coding DNA: TGTGCCAGCAGTGGAGGAGGGGTTCTCTATGGCTACACCTTC. Translated: CASSGGGVLYGYTF.

The chain combines TRBV11-3 with TRBJ1-1, with 9 bases matching TRBD1. V lost 5 bases to trimming and J lost 2 bases; unmatched junction nucleotides: 12. CDR3 length equals 17 residues. Germline loops: CDR1 SGHNT, CDR2 YENEEA. CDR3 residues: CASSEGQGRTKNTEAFF. For the CDR3, the DNA is TGTGCCAGCAGCGAAGGACAGGGGAGGACTAAAAACACTGAAGCTTTCTTT.

This clone was seen a few times. The CDR3 coding sequence is TGTGCTAGTGCTGAACCCCAGGGGTTCTCCTACGAGCAGTACTTC. It translates to CASAEPQGFSYEQYF. The V and J genes are TRBV12-5 and TRBJ2-7, with D possibly being TRBD1 (6 bases). Trimming cost V 7 bases and J 0 bases, with 16 bases left between them. The CDR3 sequence is 15 residues long. Germline V gene data show CDR1 as LGHNT and CDR2 as FRNRAP.

CDR3 nucleotide sequence: TGCGCCAGCAGCGCGGAGGGTAACTATGGCTACACCTTC. This translates into CASSAEGNYGYTF. The chain has TRBV5-1 and TRBJ1-2; the D is unclear. Trimming took off 4 bases at V and 1 base at J, with 8 bases between the two ends. The CDR3 runs 13 residues. Germline-derived CDR1 and CDR2 are SGHRS and YFSETQ.

The CDR3 spells CASSLVGTRANEQFF. The CDR3 DNA reads as TGTGCCAGCAGCTTAGTCGGGACTAGGGCCAATGAGCAGTTCTTC. The rearrangement joins TRBV7-8 to TRBJ2-1, with 8 bases matching TRBD2. The CDR3 contains 15 residues. Trimming at V came to 1 base and at J to 6 bases, leaving 5 bases not matched to a gene. Germline V gene data show CDR1 as SGHVS and CDR2 as FQNEAQ.

V usage is TRBV18 and J usage is TRBJ1-2; 10 bases are a match to TRBD1. With V trimmed by 8 bases and J by 0 bases, 6 bases remained unmatched. Germline-derived CDR1 and CDR2 are KGHSH and LQKENI. CDR3 size: 15 residues. CDR3 DNA: TGTGCCAGCCGGGACAGGGGTTCATCTAACTATGGCTACACCTTC. As protein: CASRDRGSSNYGYTF.

This chain uses TRBV5-4 with TRBJ2-2; TRBD2 matches 13 bases. CDR3 length: 18 amino acids. The germline CDR1 and CDR2 sequences are SGHNT and YYREEE (reference sequence). After removal of 4 bases from V and 1 base from J, the junction contained 7 bases not matched to a gene. CDR3 DNA: TGTGCCAGCAGCGGCGGGACTAGCGGGAATCTGAACACCGGGGAGCTGTTTTTT. Encoded protein: CASSGGTSGNLNTGELFF.

The genes are TRBV19 and TRBJ2-7; TRBD1 matches 7 bases. CDR1 and CDR2 from the germline V gene are LNHDA and SQIVND (reference sequence). The CDR3 is made up of 15 amino acids. J gave up 3 bases and V 6 bases, and 11 bases lay outside the gene matches. CDR3 DNA: TGTGCCAGTAGCATACAGGGGATGGCGGGCTACGAGCAGTACTTC. It yields the protein CASSIQGMAGYEQYF.

The J gene is TRBJ1-4, the V gene TRBV6-1; tentatively, D is TRBD1 (6 bases). The ends were cut back, 7 bases at V and 2 bases at J, with 14 bases in the middle. The CDR3 contains 15 residues. CDR1 and CDR2 from the germline V gene are MNHNS and SASEGT. The CDR3 spells CASTGQPSTNEKLFF. The CDR3 nucleotides are TGTGCCAGCACCGGACAGCCATCTACTAATGAAAAACTGTTTTTT.

The chain joins TRBV6-1 to TRBJ1-6; D is possibly TRBD1 (6 bases). In germline, CDR1 is MNHNS, CDR2 SASEGT. The CDR3 extends over 15 amino acids. Trimming cost V 5 bases and J 3 bases, with 11 bases left between them. CDR3 loop: CASSSGHIYNSPLHF. The CDR3 DNA reads as TGTGCCAGCAGTTCGGGACACATCTATAATTCACCCCTCCACTTT.

The J gene is TRBJ2-2, the V gene TRBV4-1; perhaps TRBD2 as D (5 bases). Germline lookup yields CDR1 MGHRA and CDR2 YSYEKL. Trimming left V 0 bases short and J 6 bases short, with 17 bases between. The CDR3 is 17 residues long. In DNA, the CDR3 is TGCGCCAGCAGCCAAGATCCTTACCCTTCCGGGGCCGGGGAGCTGTTTTTT. Its protein is CASSQDPYPSGAGELFF.

A single count supports this clone. This rearrangement joins TRBV4-2 to TRBJ2-1, with 10 positions matching TRBD2. CDR3 length equals 16 residues. Losses at the gene ends were 2 bases for V and 4 bases for J; bases not matched to a gene: 5. Germline V gene lookup returns CDR1 LGHNA and CDR2 YNFKEQ. This CDR3 is CASSQSLAGAYNEQFF. CDR3 bases: TGTGCCAGCAGCCAATCTCTAGCGGGGGCTTACAATGAGCAGTTCTTC.

This chain uses TRBV15 with TRBJ2-1; no clear D gene. Germline V gene data show CDR1 as LNHNV and CDR2 as YYDKDF (reference sequence). The CDR3 extends over 14 amino acids. V was cut by 5 bases and J by 0 bases, with 8 bases left in between. The chain's CDR3 is CATSSRSSYNEQFF. Written as DNA, the CDR3 is TGTGCCACCAGCTCGCGGAGCTCCTACAATGAGCAGTTCTTC.